The 7 T cell receptor beta chains given below trace back to one sample, sequenced in a study of blood T cell repertoires in COVID-19. The table came from immunoSEQ multiplex PCR; TCRdb's copy has only in-frame clones and leaves some out. Here the sample spans approximately 360,000 clones, roughly 90% being singletons. Sequencing used peripheral blood. The receptors were gathered from a man aged 18 to 29 with active or convalescent COVID-19.

V is TRBV18 and J is TRBJ1-4; 7 bases line up with TRBD1. The CDR3 is 14 residues long. Germline CDR1 reads KGHSH; CDR2 reads LQKENI. The V and J ends lost 9 bases and 5 bases, in that order; junction bases with no gene match: 9. The DNA for the CDR3 is TGTGCCAGTGGACCCGGGACAGACAATGAAAAACTGTTTTTT. Translating it yields CASGPGTDNEKLFF.

The chain joins TRBV18 to TRBJ2-3; 9 positions agree with TRBD2. Germline CDR1 reads KGHSH; CDR2 reads LQKENI. V lost 4 bases and J lost 6; bases outside the gene matches: 2. The CDR3 sequence is 13 residues long. This CDR3 is CASSLAGEDTQYF. The CDR3 region has the DNA TGTGCCAGCTCACTAGCGGGAGAGGATACGCAGTATTTT.

The chain employs TRBV28 and TRBJ2-1; TRBD1 matches 8 bases. V trimming: 6 bases; J trimming: 3 bases; junction bases outside the gene matches: 10. In germline, CDR1 is MDHEN, CDR2 SYDVKM. This CDR3 region has 16 residues. Here the CDR3 DNA reads TGTGCCAGCAGCATTAATGGACAGGGTCTCTACAATGAGCAGTTCTTC. Its protein is CASSINGQGLYNEQFF.

This clone was picked up a small number of times. The gene calls are TRBV9 and TRBJ1-1; D may be TRBD1 (5 bases). Germline CDR1 SGDLS, CDR2 YYNGEE. The CDR3 covers 14 residues. The germline V and J ends were trimmed by 3 bases and 12 bases, with 21 bases remaining between them. CDR3 bases: TGTGCCAGCAGCGATGACGCTGGGGGGAGGGGAACTTTCTTT. Its translation: CASSDDAGGRGTFF.

This chain uses TRBV6-2 or TRBV6-3 with TRBJ1-4, with 9 bases that match TRBD1. The junction had 15 bases not matched to a gene; V was cut back by 5 bases and J by 2 bases. The CDR3 is 19 amino acids. The germline V gene has CDR1 MNHEY and CDR2 SVGEGT. For the CDR3, the DNA is TGTGCCAGCAGTAGCCCGGGGACAGGGATCTTCGGGACTAATGAAAAACTGTTTTTT. Encoded protein: CASSSPGTGIFGTNEKLFF.

V gene TRBV14 combines with J gene TRBJ2-5; 12 bases map to TRBD2. Germline CDR1 SGHDN, CDR2 FVKESK. Germline trimming cut 3 bases from V and 6 bases from J; bases unmatched to any gene: 5. This CDR3 has 15 amino acids. This CDR3 is CASSQSSGRAKTQYF. The CDR3 nucleotides read TGTGCCAGCAGCCAGTCTAGCGGGAGGGCGAAGACCCAGTACTTC.

This clone has only one observation. The V and J genes are TRBV18 and TRBJ2-1; 7 bases match TRBD2. V lost 1 base and J lost 8; bases outside the gene matches: 8. CDR1 is KGHSH, CDR2 LQKENI, per germline. The CDR3 runs to 15 residues. CDR3 region: CASSPQGRGVDEQFF. DNA for the CDR3: TGTGCCAGCTCACCACAGGGGAGGGGTGTCGATGAGCAGTTCTTC.